This TCR beta chain was documented in a study of breast tumors, draining lymph nodes, adjacent tissues (dated by TCRdb to the mid-2010s). Regarding the research as a whole: The study compared TCR beta repertoires across tumor, adjacent nontumor tissue and axillary lymph nodes from breast cancer patients. The study aimed to assess the relationships and possible T-cell exchange between tumor, surrounding tissue and draining lymph node repertoires in human breast cancer. Broad study findings and their caveats: The data were considered consistent with the idea that most tumor T cells come from the lymph node and then expand in tumor tissue. T-cell repertoire diversity in tumors was found to be lower than in lymph nodes but higher than in nontumor tissue, and preferential V and J gene usage was observed. The conclusion that tumor T cells originate in lymph nodes was framed as consistent with a hypothesis rather than directly demonstrated. Tumor and nontumor tissue repertoires were found to be significantly more similar in luminal-like than in basal-like breast cancer.

As encoded in the germline V gene, CDR1 is SGHRS while CDR2 is YFSETQ. Spanning cysteine to phenylalanine, the CDR3 consists of 14 amino acids. Only CDR3 DNA is held: 42 bases, read in frame from base 1. The V end gives up 4 bases and the J end 5 bases, leaving 5 bases in the junction not matched to a gene. Sequencing instrument: Illumina HiSeq 2000. Multiplex PCR amplification was used to build the TCR beta chain libraries. The amplified TCR beta chain products were analyzed by high-throughput sequencing. TCRdb trimmed public reads at Q25 via fastp, called clones via MiXCR and kept in-frame beta chains. A single entry per CDR3 protein holds the most common genes and DNA from its merged rows. The sample has 150,000 to 200,000 distinct CDR3 sequences on record, 33% of them singletons. The leading ten clones occupy 3.5% to 4.5% of the sample. The lymph node samples were taken from the axillary draining lymph nodes of breast cancer patients.

As concerns this clonotype: Its antigen has not been determined. No base qualities exist here, and no much larger clone lies one base off it.

This clonotype was obtained from a female donor with breast cancer. Some clones in this sample may be carry-over from other donors' samples. The rearranged segments are TRBV5-1 and TRBJ1-4; 7 middle bases align to TRBD1. The sample taken for sequencing was axillary lymph node tissue. The base sequence is TGCGCCAGCAGCCAGGACAGGTACAATGAAAAACTGTTTTTT. Its protein reads: CASSQDRYNEKLFF.